Listed below are T cell receptor beta chains from one sample, sequenced in a study of cytomegalovirus exposure and HLA in healthy donors. Here immunoSEQ multiplex PCR was the method, and the copy in TCRdb shows in-frame clones only, minus some. The sample has under 200,000 clones; about three quarters are singletons. The material sequenced was PBMCs. The receptor source for this set is a man in his forties or fifties in good health and CMV-seronegative. Both conserved end residues are part of each CDR3. Each record gives: CDR3 DNA, CDR3 protein, D gene, V gene, J gene, clone size. D genes are given only for firm matches. A row's size may be missing; if present it is once, few, many or a size class.

CDR3nt: TGTGCCAGCAGAAGGACAGGGGAAGGACAGCCCCAGCATTTT
CDR3aa: CASRRTGEGQPQHF
d_gene: TRBD1
v_gene: TRBV28
j_gene: TRBJ1-5
abundance: -

CDR3nt: TGTGCCAGCTCACCCCTAGGGGGATCGGGCGAGCAGTACTTC
CDR3aa: CASSPLGGSGEQYF
d_gene: -
v_gene: TRBV18
j_gene: TRBJ2-7
abundance: -

CDR3nt: TGTGCCAGCTCACCACCAACCGAGAACGATTACGAGCAGTACTTC
CDR3aa: CASSPPTENDYEQYF
d_gene: -
v_gene: TRBV18
j_gene: TRBJ2-7
abundance: -

CDR3nt: TGTGCCAGCTCACCCCGGGACACTACCGGGGAGCTGTTTTTT
CDR3aa: CASSPRDTTGELFF
d_gene: -
v_gene: TRBV18
j_gene: TRBJ2-2
abundance: once

CDR3nt: TGTGCCAGTAGTATCGGGGGGCCCACAGATACGCAGTATTTT
CDR3aa: CASSIGGPTDTQYF
d_gene: -
v_gene: TRBV19
j_gene: TRBJ2-3
abundance: -

CDR3nt: TGTGCCAGCAGTGAAAGTAGCGGGAGCACCGGGGAGCTGTTTTTT
CDR3aa: CASSESSGSTGELFF
d_gene: TRBD2
v_gene: TRBV2
j_gene: TRBJ2-2
abundance: -

CDR3nt: TGTGCCAGCGGGCCGGAAATCGTATACGAGCAGTACTTC
CDR3aa: CASGPEIVYEQYF
d_gene: -
v_gene: TRBV2
j_gene: TRBJ2-7
abundance: -

CDR3nt: TGTGCCAGCAGTGCCTCTCGTTACGTTCGCGGGACCGGGGAGCTGTTTTTT
CDR3aa: CASSASRYVRGTGELFF
d_gene: -
v_gene: TRBV6-1
j_gene: TRBJ2-2
abundance: -

CDR3nt: TGTGCCAGCAGCCCTCAGGGGTGGGACCAGTACCAAGAGACCCAGTACTTC
CDR3aa: CASSPQGWDQYQETQYF
d_gene: -
v_gene: TRBV11-3
j_gene: TRBJ2-5
abundance: -

CDR3nt: TGCAGCGTTGGTCTTGGTCAGGGCACATTCGACGAGCAGTACTTC
CDR3aa: CSVGLGQGTFDEQYF
d_gene: -
v_gene: TRBV29-1
j_gene: TRBJ2-7
abundance: -

CDR3nt: TGCGCCAGCAGCTCATTTCGGGACAGGGGGCGAGGGGAGCAGTACTTC
CDR3aa: CASSSFRDRGRGEQYF
d_gene: TRBD1
v_gene: TRBV5-1
j_gene: TRBJ2-7
abundance: -

CDR3nt: TGTGCCAGTAGTAAACGGGACAGGGGGGCTGGACCGAACACTGAAGCTTTCTTT
CDR3aa: CASSKRDRGAGPNTEAFF
d_gene: TRBD1
v_gene: TRBV19
j_gene: TRBJ1-1
abundance: few

CDR3nt: TGTGCCAGCAGTGAACCAGGGTTTCTCTCACCCCTCCACTTT
CDR3aa: CASSEPGFLSPLHF
d_gene: -
v_gene: TRBV25-1
j_gene: TRBJ1-6
abundance: -

CDR3nt: TGTGCCAGCAGGGGACTAGCGGGGGCAGCAGATACGCAGTATTTT
CDR3aa: CASRGLAGAADTQYF
d_gene: TRBD2
v_gene: TRBV2
j_gene: TRBJ2-3
abundance: -

CDR3nt: TGCGCCAGCAGCCCGGGACTGGCCTGGACCGAGCAGTACTTC
CDR3aa: CASSPGLAWTEQYF
d_gene: -
v_gene: TRBV5-1
j_gene: TRBJ2-7
abundance: -

CDR3nt: TGTGCCAGCAGCGTAGCGGACCAAGAGACCCAGTACTTC
CDR3aa: CASSVADQETQYF
d_gene: -
v_gene: TRBV9
j_gene: TRBJ2-5
abundance: -

CDR3nt: TGCGCCAGCAGCCAAGATCGGGCCAACAGACTAAATGAGCAGTTCTTC
CDR3aa: CASSQDRANRLNEQFF
d_gene: -
v_gene: TRBV4-3
j_gene: TRBJ2-1
abundance: -

CDR3nt: TGTGCCAGCAGCCCGCAAGAGACCCAGTACTTC
CDR3aa: CASSPQETQYF
d_gene: -
v_gene: TRBV7-2
j_gene: TRBJ2-5
abundance: -

CDR3nt: TGTTCCAGCAGCCTATTTGGGGGGAAAGATGATCTTCGACCCTATGGCTACACCTTC
CDR3aa: CSSSLFGGKDDLRPYGYTF
d_gene: -
v_gene: TRBV7-9
j_gene: TRBJ1-2
abundance: -

CDR3nt: TGTGCCAGCAGCTTAATTCCGGGAGGGGGAAGGAATGAGCAGTTCTTC
CDR3aa: CASSLIPGGGRNEQFF
d_gene: TRBD2
v_gene: TRBV7-9
j_gene: TRBJ2-1
abundance: -

CDR3nt: TGTGCCAGTCTTAATCCCCCTGGAAACACCATATATTTT
CDR3aa: CASLNPPGNTIYF
d_gene: -
v_gene: TRBV27
j_gene: TRBJ1-3
abundance: -

CDR3nt: TGTGCCAGCAGCTTATCACAAGCTTCTGGGCAGGAGACCCAGTACTTC
CDR3aa: CASSLSQASGQETQYF
d_gene: -
v_gene: TRBV7-9
j_gene: TRBJ2-5
abundance: -

CDR3nt: TGTGCCAGCACCAGAGACAGGGGAAGTGAAAAACTGTTTTTT
CDR3aa: CASTRDRGSEKLFF
d_gene: TRBD1
v_gene: TRBV7-2
j_gene: TRBJ1-4
abundance: -

CDR3nt: TGTGCCAGCAGGGGGAGCATAAGTCCTGGGCGGGGCTACACCTTC
CDR3aa: CASRGSISPGRGYTF
d_gene: -
v_gene: TRBV7-2
j_gene: TRBJ1-2
abundance: -

CDR3nt: TGTGCCAGCAGCGTACAGGGGAACTACGAGCAGTACTTC
CDR3aa: CASSVQGNYEQYF
d_gene: TRBD1
v_gene: TRBV7-6
j_gene: TRBJ2-7
abundance: -

CDR3nt: TGTGCCAGCAGCGTACAGGGGGACACTGAAGCTTTCTTT
CDR3aa: CASSVQGDTEAFF
d_gene: TRBD1
v_gene: TRBV7-2
j_gene: TRBJ1-1
abundance: few

CDR3nt: TGTGCCAGCAGCGTAGACGGGGATTTGAACACTGAAGCTTTCTTT
CDR3aa: CASSVDGDLNTEAFF
d_gene: -
v_gene: TRBV7-2
j_gene: TRBJ1-1
abundance: -

CDR3nt: TGCGCCAGCAGCTTGAATGGGCAGGGGGAGTCGGAGACCCAGTACTTC
CDR3aa: CASSLNGQGESETQYF
d_gene: TRBD1
v_gene: TRBV5-1
j_gene: TRBJ2-5
abundance: -

CDR3nt: TGTGCCAGCAGCTTACCCGGGGGGGAGACCCAGTACTTC
CDR3aa: CASSLPGGETQYF
d_gene: TRBD2
v_gene: TRBV5-8
j_gene: TRBJ2-5
abundance: once

CDR3nt: TGTGCCAGCAGTTTCCGACGGGAGAAGGGCGGGGAGCTGTTTTTT
CDR3aa: CASSFRREKGGELFF
d_gene: -
v_gene: TRBV27
j_gene: TRBJ2-2
abundance: -

CDR3nt: TGTGCCAGCAGCCTTGGGGGGGCAGGCGTTTCCTACGAGCAGTACTTC
CDR3aa: CASSLGGAGVSYEQYF
d_gene: -
v_gene: TRBV5-4
j_gene: TRBJ2-7
abundance: -

CDR3nt: TGTTCCAGCAGCCAATCGAACACTGAAGCTTTCTTT
CDR3aa: CSSSQSNTEAFF
d_gene: -
v_gene: TRBV7-9
j_gene: TRBJ1-1
abundance: -

CDR3nt: TGTGCCAGCAGCCGGGACAGGGAGGAGGCCAAAAACATTCAGTACTTC
CDR3aa: CASSRDREEAKNIQYF
d_gene: TRBD1
v_gene: TRBV7-2
j_gene: TRBJ2-4
abundance: -

CDR3nt: TGCGCCAGCAGCCAGGAGGCGGGGTATCAGCCCCAGCATTTT
CDR3aa: CASSQEAGYQPQHF
d_gene: -
v_gene: TRBV4-3
j_gene: TRBJ1-5
abundance: -

CDR3nt: TGTGCTAGTGCCCGGGACAGGGGGCCCTACGAGCAGTACTTC
CDR3aa: CASARDRGPYEQYF
d_gene: TRBD1
v_gene: TRBV12-5
j_gene: TRBJ2-7
abundance: -

CDR3nt: TGTGCCAGCAGCACTCTCGACAGTTGGCATCCAGATACGCAGTATTTT
CDR3aa: CASSTLDSWHPDTQYF
d_gene: -
v_gene: TRBV7-9
j_gene: TRBJ2-3
abundance: -